These 14 T cell receptor beta chains originate from one sample sequenced in a study of vaccination and CD4 T cells after COVID-19. Treatment of the sample: approximately nine-day PBMC culture with coronavirus spike peptide pools or control peptides (ViraFEST assay). These receptors are not linked to any known antigen. Sequenced with the Oncomine TCR Beta short-read assay was DNA taken from cultured CD4+ T cells. TCRdb processed the PCR reads anew with MiXCR; each CDR3 protein has one entry. The profile shows about 10,000 distinct CDR3 sequences, 70% to 75% of them singletons. Source material: CD4+ T cells from blood, cultured in vitro. All receptors come from a human donor who had recovered from COVID-19.

This chain uses TRBV7-9 with TRBJ2-5, with D unclear. The V end was cut by 5 bases, the J end by 1 base, with 17 bases between. CDR3 length: 16 residues. Germline values: CDR1 SEHNR, CDR2 FQNEAQ (reference sequence). This CDR3 reads CASSPSRLRPQETQYF. CDR3 DNA: TGTGCCAGCAGCCCCAGCCGCTTGCGACCCCAAGAGACCCAGTACTTC.

In its sample, this clonotype was seen a few times. V usage is TRBV7-2 and J usage is TRBJ2-1; D is possibly TRBD1 (7 bases). Germline V gene sequence: CDR1 SGHTA, CDR2 FQGNSA. The CDR3 extends over 17 amino acids. Trimming cost V 3 bases and J 3 bases, with 18 bases left between them. CDR3 in DNA: TGTGCCAGCAGCTTCGGGGGTCTTAGGGACAGCTACAATGAGCAGTTCTTC. This sequence encodes CASSFGGLRDSYNEQFF. Complete variable domain (other parts from reference TRBV7-2 and TRBJ2-1): GAGVSQSPSNKVTEKGKDVELRCDPISGHTALYWYRQSLGQGLEFLIYFQGNSAPDKSGLPSDRFSAERTGGSVSTLTIQRTQQEDSAVYLCASSFGGLRDSYNEQFFGPGTRLTVL.

The chain is built from TRBV12-3 or TRBV12-4 and TRBJ1-2, with 8 bases matching TRBD1. With V trimmed by 2 bases and J by 7 bases, 9 bases remained unmatched. The CDR3 length is 15 residues. The CDR3 reads CASSLQGARVGGYTF. As DNA, the CDR3 is TGTGCCAGCAGTTTACAGGGGGCGAGGGTAGGTGGCTACACCTTC.

The chain carries TRBV9 and TRBJ2-1, with 8 bases that match TRBD2. The ends lost 4 bases at V and 1 base at J; junction bases unmatched: 4. This CDR3 region has 15 residues. Germline loops: CDR1 SGDLS, CDR2 YYNGEE. This chain's CDR3 is CASSRSGGSYNEQFF. The CDR3, as DNA: TGTGCCAGCAGCAGGAGCGGGGGATCCTACAATGAGCAGTTCTTC.

J is TRBJ1-2 and V is TRBV10-3; 7 nucleotides match TRBD1. CDR3 length: 15 residues. Losses at the gene ends were 7 bases for V and 1 base for J; bases not matched to a gene: 9. Germline CDR1 reads ENHRY; CDR2 reads SYGVKD. CDR3 region: CAITGGQDLNYGYTF. CDR3 coding DNA: TGTGCCATCACAGGTGGACAGGATCTTAACTATGGCTACACCTTC.

CDR3 coding DNA: TGTGCCACCAGTGACCTTACGAGGAGTCAGCCCCAGCATTTT. Encoded protein: CATSDLTRSQPQHF. The V call is TRBV24-1, the J call TRBJ1-5; D is ambiguous. The CDR3 is 14 residues long. Germline loops: CDR1 KGHDR, CDR2 SFDVKD. Trimming removed 4 bases at V and 6 bases at J, with 12 bases between.

DNA of the CDR3: TGCAGTGCTAGAGTTCGACCTCTCTTCACAGATACGCAGTATTTT. Translated: CSARVRPLFTDTQYF. This chain uses TRBV20-1 with TRBJ2-3; D unresolved. The CDR3 contains 15 residues. Germline loops: CDR1 DFQATT, CDR2 SNEGSKA (reference sequence). Trimming shortened V by 1 base and J by 2 bases, and 13 bases separated the two germline ends.

J is TRBJ1-6 and V is TRBV19; the match to TRBD1 covers 9 bases. This CDR3 spans 13 amino acids. CDR1 is LNHDA, CDR2 SQIVND, per germline (reference sequence). Unmatched junction bases numbered 10, after V lost 9 bases and J lost 13 bases. The CDR3 DNA reads as TGTGCCAGCGACGGGACAGGGAAGTCTCCCCTCCACTTT. Residues: CASDGTGKSPLHF.

The chain couples TRBV7-2 to TRBJ1-5; D unclear. Germline V gene lookup returns CDR1 SGHTA and CDR2 FQGNSA. The CDR3 length is 14 residues. The V and J ends lost 2 bases and 6 bases respectively, with 11 bases between them. CDR3 DNA sequence: TGTGCCAGCAGCTTACAGTCGGCGGGTCAGCCCCAGCATTTT. This codes for CASSLQSAGQPQHF.

The chain has TRBV28 and TRBJ2-1, with unresolved D. The length of the CDR3 is 11 residues. CDR1 and CDR2 (germline): MDHEN, SYDVKM. Trimming shortened V by 6 bases and J by 10 bases, and 10 bases separated the two germline ends. The CDR3 loop reads CASSRPVEQFF. The CDR3, as DNA: TGTGCCAGCAGCCGCCCCGTGGAGCAGTTCTTC.

This chain connects TRBV24-1 to TRBJ1-5; 8 bases line up with TRBD1. Looked up from germline, CDR1 is KGHDR and CDR2 is SFDVKD. The CDR3 is 14 residues long. Trimming took 7 bases from V and 7 from J; bases not matched to a gene: 8. The CDR3 DNA is TGTGCCACCAGCCGGACAGGGACGCGGCAGCCCCAGCATTTT. It specifies CATSRTGTRQPQHF.

The rearrangement uses TRBV20-1 and TRBJ1-6; D is undetermined. Germline values: CDR1 DFQATT, CDR2 SNEGSKA (reference sequence). This CDR3 is built from 13 residues. V was cut by 2 bases and J by 9 bases, with 11 bases left in between. DNA for the CDR3: TGCAGTGCTAGACCCCCTGGACTTTCACCCCTCCACTTT. Translated: CSARPPGLSPLHF.

This chain joins TRBV20-1 and TRBJ2-5; 10 nucleotides align to TRBD2. In germline, CDR1 is DFQATT, CDR2 SNEGSKA (reference sequence). The CDR3 extends over 17 amino acids. V was clipped by 1 base and J by 0 bases; unmatched bases: 8. CDR3 nucleotides: TGCAGTGCTAGAGTCCTAGTTAGCGGGAGGAACCAAGAGACCCAGTACTTC. Its translation is CSARVLVSGRNQETQYF.

This clonotype has just a few counts. The rearrangement links TRBV7-2 to TRBJ2-5; maybe TRBD1 (5 bases). The CDR3 consists of 12 residues. V lost 1 base and J 6 bases, leaving 6 bases between the germline ends. Germline V CDR1 and CDR2: SGHTA, FQGNSA. The CDR3 nucleotides are TGTGCCAGCAGCTTAGAGGGGAAGACCCAGTACTTC. Amino acids: CASSLEGKTQYF.